The 32 T cell receptor beta chains given below trace back to one sample, sequenced in a study of T cell repertoires in cytomegalovirus infection. From the reads, TCRdb called clonotypes with MiXCR, one entry per CDR3 protein. The sample gives roughly 300,000 distinct CDR3 sequences, over 7.5% of which show up once; about 4.5% is in the top ten. Sequencing input: PBMCs. The receptors were gathered from a human donor in good health (CMV status not recorded). Some clones in this sample may be carry-over from other donors' samples.

This clonotype was found many times. The chain joins TRBV29-1 to TRBJ2-3; 8 bases map to TRBD2. Germline assignment: CDR1 SQVTM and CDR2 ANQGSEA. The V segment lost 5 bases and the J segment 5 bases; nucleotides outside the gene matches: 3. This CDR3 spans 12 amino acids. Here the CDR3 reads CSVSGGGDTQYF. The CDR3 DNA follows: TGCAGCGTTAGCGGGGGCGGAGATACGCAGTATTTT.

This clonotype was counted many times. This chain joins TRBV10-3 and TRBJ2-7; 9 bases line up with TRBD1. Germline V gene data show CDR1 as ENHRY and CDR2 as SYGVKD. Unmatched junction bases numbered 7, after V lost 6 bases and J lost 4 bases. CDR3 length: 14 residues. The CDR3 sequence is CAISRDRELYEQYF. The CDR3 DNA reads as TGTGCCATCAGCCGGGACAGGGAGTTATACGAGCAGTACTTC.

V is TRBV12-5 and J is TRBJ2-7, with D possibly being TRBD1 (5 bases). In germline, CDR1 is LGHNT, CDR2 FRNRAP. The CDR3 is made up of 13 amino acids. V lost 6 bases and J 1 base, leaving 10 bases between the germline ends. The CDR3 DNA sequence: TGTGCTAGTGGGACAAGGGGTTCCTACGAGCAGTACTTC. Translating it yields CASGTRGSYEQYF.

This clonotype has only one observation. The rearrangement joins TRBV9 to TRBJ2-1, with D perhaps being TRBD1 or TRBD2 (5 bases each). This CDR3 contains 17 residues. Trimming took off 0 bases at V and 4 bases at J, with 17 bases between the two ends. The germline V gene has CDR1 SGDLS and CDR2 YYNGEE. CDR3 in amino acids: CASSVGGAHKSYNEQFF. The CDR3 DNA reads TGTGCCAGCAGCGTAGGAGGGGCCCATAAATCTTACAATGAGCAGTTCTTC.

The chain is built from TRBV5-6 and TRBJ2-4; 9 nucleotides align to TRBD2. CDR1 is SGHDT, CDR2 YYEEEE, per germline. Unmatched junction bases numbered 11, after V lost 4 bases and J lost 0 bases. This CDR3 contains 18 residues. The DNA for the CDR3 is TGTGCCAGCAGCGGCGGGGGGGGCAGATTACTAGCCAAAAACATTCAGTACTTC. This sequence encodes CASSGGGGRLLAKNIQYF.

The chain combines TRBV12-3 or TRBV12-4 with TRBJ2-3; 9 bases line up with TRBD1. Germline trimming cut 3 bases from V and 8 bases from J; bases unmatched to any gene: 15. The CDR3 is 17 residues long. CDR3 sequence: CASSFFAGDRAQGTQYF. The CDR3 DNA is TGTGCCAGCAGTTTTTTTGCGGGGGACAGGGCACAGGGTACGCAGTATTTT.

This clonotype occurred many times. This chain links TRBV7-8 with TRBJ1-1, with D uncertain. The V end was cut by 5 bases, the J end by 5 bases, with 12 bases between. Germline V gives CDR1 SGHVS, CDR2 FQNEAQ. The CDR3 is 13 amino acids. CDR3 nucleotides: TGTGCCAGCAGCCTCGCGGGAAATACTGAAGCTTTCTTT. It codes for CASSLAGNTEAFF.

At least ten counts were recorded for this clonotype. The rearrangement joins TRBV7-3 to TRBJ2-1; 7 nucleotides match TRBD1. The CDR3 has 16 amino acids. After removal of 5 bases from V and 2 bases from J, the junction contained 9 bases not matched to a gene. Germline values: CDR1 SGHTA, CDR2 FQGTGA. In DNA, the CDR3 is TGTGCCAGCAGCCCCAGGACAGGAGCAGCCTACAATGAGCAGTTCTTC. It is translated as CASSPRTGAAYNEQFF.

The table lists this clonotype with many counts. The V gene is TRBV7-2, the J gene TRBJ2-1, with 10 bases matching TRBD2. Germline trimming cut 5 bases from V and 5 bases from J; bases unmatched to any gene: 3. In germline, CDR1 is SGHTA, CDR2 FQGNSA. CDR3 length: 14 amino acids. CDR3 nucleotide sequence: TGTGCCAGCAGCAAAGGACTAGCGGACAATGAGCAGTTCTTC. This translates into CASSKGLADNEQFF.

The J gene is TRBJ1-1, the V gene TRBV7-6; no firm D call. CDR3 length: 13 residues. From germline, CDR1 is SGHVS and CDR2 FNYEAQ. Between the trimmed V and J ends, which lost 5 bases and 7 bases, there was a span of 14 bases. The CDR3 region has the DNA TGTGCCAGCAGCCCTACCGGACGGAGTGAAGCTTTCTTT. Residues: CASSPTGRSEAFF.

This chain's CDR3 is CASSLDRRSQPQHF. The DNA for the CDR3 is TGTGCCAGCAGCCTCGACAGGAGGTCACAGCCCCAGCATTTT. The rearrangement uses TRBV7-2 and TRBJ1-5, with a weak D call TRBD1 (6 bases). V was cut by 5 bases and J by 7 bases, with 15 bases left in between. Germline-derived CDR1 and CDR2 are SGHTA and FQGNSA. CDR3 size: 14 residues.

There are many counts of this clonotype. The rearrangement joins TRBV6-2 or TRBV6-3 to TRBJ2-5, with TRBD2 matching over 9 bases. Losses at the gene ends were 2 bases for V and 2 bases for J; bases not matched to a gene: 6. Germline V lookup: CDR1 MNHEY, CDR2 SVGEGT. The CDR3 has 16 residues. This chain's CDR3 is CASSYSLAGSQETQYF. The CDR3 DNA reads as TGTGCCAGCAGTTACAGCCTAGCGGGGTCACAAGAGACCCAGTACTTC.

In its sample, this clonotype was seen many times. The genes are TRBV7-3 and TRBJ2-6; D remains unclear. This CDR3 is built from 18 residues. Deletions cut 5 bases from V and 0 bases from J, with 17 bases between. Germline loops: CDR1 SGHTA, CDR2 FQGTGA. The CDR3 DNA sequence: TGTGCCAGCAGCCCCCAGAGCTCAGGAGCCTCTGGGGCCAACGTCCTGACTTTC. This translates into CASSPQSSGASGANVLTF. Supplemented by reference TRBV7-3 and TRBJ2-6, the full variable domain reads GAGVSQTPSNKVTEKGKYVELRCDPISGHTALYWYRQSLGQGPEFLIYFQGTGAADDSGLPNDRFFAVRPEGSVSTLKIQRTERGDSAVYLCASSPQSSGASGANVLTFGAGSRLTVL.

The chain combines TRBV6-2 or TRBV6-3 with TRBJ2-7; D perhaps matches TRBD2 (6 bases). CDR3 length: 15 residues. The V gene's germline CDR1 is MNHEY and CDR2 SVGEGT. The V and J ends lost 5 bases and 2 bases respectively, with 16 bases between them. The DNA of the CDR3 is TGTGCCAGCAGTATTAAAAGCGGGTCGACCTACGAGCAGTACTTC. Amino acids: CASSIKSGSTYEQYF.

Ten or more counts support this clonotype. The chain joins TRBV2 to TRBJ2-7; 7 nucleotides match TRBD2. Germline assignment: CDR1 SNHLY and CDR2 FYNNEI. CDR3 length: 17 amino acids. V shed 4 bases and J 0 bases; nucleotides not matched to a gene: 12. The CDR3 DNA reads TGTGCCAGCAGTGCACGACTGCGCAGCGGGGACTCCTACGAGCAGTACTTC. Protein sequence: CASSARLRSGDSYEQYF. The full variable domain, completed using reference TRBV2 and TRBJ2-7, is EPEVTQTPSHQVTQMGQEVILRCVPISNHLYFYWYRQILGQKVEFLVSFYNNEISEKSEIFDDQFSVERPDGSNFTLKIRSTKLEDSAMYFCASSARLRSGDSYEQYFGPGTRLTVT.

This clonotype was seen more than once but under ten times. This chain uses TRBV20-1 with TRBJ1-6; D not resolved. Trimming left V 2 bases short and J 0 bases short, with 11 bases between. Germline V CDR1 and CDR2: DFQATT, SNEGSKA (reference sequence). The CDR3 has 16 amino acids. This CDR3 is CSARIPPSSYNSPLHF. The CDR3 region has the DNA TGCAGTGCTAGAATCCCCCCCAGCTCCTATAATTCACCCCTCCACTTT.

This clonotype was detected ten times or more. V and J are TRBV11-2 and TRBJ2-3; 7 nucleotides line up with TRBD2. The CDR3 is 15 residues long. Germline-derived CDR1 and CDR2 are SGHAT and FQNNGV. The ends lost 4 bases at V and 4 bases at J; junction bases unmatched: 8. CDR3 protein: CASSSQAGRPDTQYF. CDR3 bases: TGTGCCAGCAGCTCCCAAGCGGGGAGACCAGATACGCAGTATTTT.

This clonotype has ten or more counts. The genes are TRBV7-2 and TRBJ1-3; 9 positions agree with TRBD1. Germline lookup yields CDR1 SGHTA and CDR2 FQGNSA. The trim removed 5 bases at V and 0 bases at J, leaving 5 bases unmatched. The CDR3 sequence is 16 residues long. The CDR3 coding sequence is TGTGCCAGCAGCGCCCGGGACAGGGTCTCTGGAAACACCATATATTTT. This translates into CASSARDRVSGNTIYF.

This clonotype was seen many times. V usage is TRBV12-3 or TRBV12-4 and J usage is TRBJ1-1; 8 bases fit TRBD1. Losses at the gene ends were 4 bases for V and 2 bases for J; bases not matched to a gene: 6. The CDR3 consists of 15 residues. In nucleotides, the CDR3 is TGTGCCAGCAGTTCCTGGACAGGGAAAAACACTGAAGCTTTCTTT. Translating gives CASSSWTGKNTEAFF.

The table lists this clonotype with a few counts. This rearrangement joins TRBV18 to TRBJ1-4; D perhaps matches TRBD1 (6 bases). Germline CDR1 is KGHSH and CDR2 is LQKENI. This CDR3 is built from 14 residues. V lost 3 bases, J lost 10 bases, and 15 bases lay in between. CDR3 nucleotides: TGTGCCAGCTCACCGGGGGCAGGGAACGGAAAACTGTTTTTT. It yields the protein CASSPGAGNGKLFF.

The rearrangement links TRBV12-5 to TRBJ1-1; 7 bases line up with TRBD1. The length of the CDR3 is 16 residues. Germline values: CDR1 LGHNT, CDR2 FRNRAP. Trimming removed 5 bases from V and 10 bases from J; junction bases left unmatched: 19. The DNA of the CDR3 is TGTGCTAGTGGTCCGATCTTAGGGGGCGCTTTGTCTGCAGCTTTCTTT. It specifies CASGPILGGALSAAFF.

This chain uses TRBV4-3 with TRBJ2-6; D gene uncertain. The CDR3 sequence is 19 residues long. The V gene's germline CDR1 is LGHNA and CDR2 YSLEER. The germline V and J ends were trimmed by 1 base and 1 base, with 17 bases remaining between them. The CDR3 DNA reads as TGCGCCAGCAGCCAAGTTTCGGGCCCCGCCGGATCTGGGGCCAACGTCCTGACTTTC. Protein sequence: CASSQVSGPAGSGANVLTF.

The genes are TRBV20-1 and TRBJ2-2, with 8 bases lining up with TRBD1. Germline trimming cut 6 bases from V and 6 bases from J; bases unmatched to any gene: 9. Germline assignment: CDR1 DFQATT and CDR2 SNEGSKA (reference sequence). This CDR3 spans 14 amino acids. The CDR3, as DNA: TGCAGTGCAAGCCAGGGGGCCGGGGCCGGGGAGCTGTTTTTT. Amino acid sequence: CSASQGAGAGELFF.

This clonotype has only a few counts. V is TRBV19 and J is TRBJ2-1, with unresolved D. This CDR3 is 9 amino acids long. V was clipped by 11 bases and J by 8 bases, with 7 bases between them. The germline V gene has CDR1 LNHDA and CDR2 SQIVND (reference sequence). As DNA, the CDR3 is TGTGCCTTCCAACATGAGCAGTTCTTC. Translation: CAFQHEQFF.

This clonotype was seen at least ten times. V gene TRBV15 combines with J gene TRBJ1-5, with D possibly being TRBD1 (5 bases). Per germline, CDR1 LNHNV and CDR2 YYDKDF (reference sequence). Trimming took off 11 bases at V and 5 bases at J, with 22 bases between the two ends. This CDR3 is 15 amino acids long. The CDR3 spells CAASSLNRSHQPQHF. The CDR3 coding sequence is TGTGCCGCTTCGTCGCTAAACAGGTCTCATCAGCCCCAGCATTTT.

This chain links TRBV7-6 with TRBJ2-7; D ambiguous. From germline, CDR1 is SGHVS and CDR2 FNYEAQ. Trimming shortened V by 5 bases and J by 5 bases, and 25 bases separated the two germline ends. The CDR3 has 17 residues. The CDR3 reads CASSKGLNGEGRNEQYF. Here the CDR3 DNA reads TGTGCCAGCAGCAAAGGGCTGAATGGTGAAGGGCGGAACGAGCAGTACTTC.

This clonotype has a count of ten or more. The chain carries TRBV12-3 or TRBV12-4 and TRBJ1-2, with unresolved D. Trimming took off 7 bases at V and 3 bases at J, with 24 bases between the two ends. This CDR3 contains 17 residues. In nucleotides, the CDR3 is TGTGCCAGCACGGATTTTGGCCGAGGACTCTCCGACTATGGCTACACCTTC. Translating it yields CASTDFGRGLSDYGYTF.

DNA of the CDR3: TGCAGTGCAACTAGCGGGAGTCAATCCTACAATGAGCAGTTCTTC. Encoded protein: CSATSGSQSYNEQFF. The chain combines TRBV20-1 with TRBJ2-1, with TRBD2 matching 11 bases. With 6 bases clipped from V and 1 base from J, the junction kept 5 bases outside the gene matches. Germline V gene lookup returns CDR1 DFQATT and CDR2 SNEGSKA (reference sequence). CDR3 length: 15 amino acids.

This clonotype was counted ten times or more. This chain uses TRBV7-8 with TRBJ2-1, with 14 positions matching TRBD2. With 1 base clipped from V and 8 bases from J, the junction kept 4 bases outside the gene matches. CDR1 is SGHVS, CDR2 FQNEAQ, per germline. The CDR3 covers 16 residues. CDR3 loop: CASSLDVTSGGDEQFF. The CDR3 DNA reads as TGTGCCAGCAGCTTAGACGTGACTAGCGGGGGGGATGAGCAGTTCTTC.

This clonotype was seen a handful of times. The chain couples TRBV14 to TRBJ2-2; D not resolved. With 1 base removed from V and 3 bases from J, the gap between germline ends came to 6 bases. Germline CDR1 reads SGHDN; CDR2 reads FVKESK. The CDR3 totals 14 residues. CDR3 sequence reads: CASSQGFYTGELFF. DNA of the CDR3: TGTGCCAGCAGCCAAGGGTTTTACACCGGGGAGCTGTTTTTT.

This clonotype was recorded many times. The chain combines TRBV7-2 with TRBJ2-5; 7 nucleotides align to TRBD1. Germline loops: CDR1 SGHTA, CDR2 FQGNSA. Unmatched junction bases numbered 7, after V lost 2 bases and J lost 4 bases. The length of the CDR3 is 15 residues. CDR3 sequence: CASSLIDREGETQYF. CDR3 bases: TGTGCCAGCAGCTTAATCGACAGGGAAGGAGAGACCCAGTACTTC.

This clonotype has more than one count but fewer than ten. The chain combines TRBV29-1 with TRBJ1-4; 7 nucleotides agree with TRBD1. From germline, CDR1 is SQVTM and CDR2 ANQGSEA. The CDR3 runs to 13 residues. V lost 2 bases, J lost 9 bases, and 6 bases stayed unmatched. As DNA, the CDR3 is TGCAGCGTTGAACGGGCAGGGGGTAAAAAACTGTTTTTT. This gives the protein CSVERAGGKKLFF. The full variable domain, in which reference TRBV29-1 and TRBJ1-4 provide the parts outside the CDR3, is SAVISQKPSRDICQRGTSLTIQCQVDSQVTMMFWYRQQPGQSLTLIATANQGSEATYESGFVIDKFPISRPNLTFSTLTVSNMSPEDSSIYLCSVERAGGKKLFFGSGTQLSVL.